Listed here are 30 T cell receptor beta chains from one sample, sequenced in a study of T-cell memory formation after mild COVID-19. TCRdb ran MiXCR on the 5' RACE reads and lists one entry per CDR3 protein. The sample holds under 650,000 distinct CDR3 sequences, roughly 18% seen once. The sample consisted of PBMCs or a T cell subset sorted from them (not recorded which). The receptor set was obtained from an adult woman who had mild COVID-19 (a few samples of this study predate the infection). Cell type and time point are not known.

This clonotype has more than one count but fewer than ten. This chain joins TRBV9 and TRBJ2-7, with 9 positions matching TRBD1. Germline lookup yields CDR1 SGDLS and CDR2 YYNGEE. Trimming removed 4 bases from V and 4 bases from J; junction bases left unmatched: 15. This CDR3 has 17 residues. CDR3 nucleotide sequence: TGTGCCAGCAGCCGAAGCTCAACAGGGGGCATCGTATACGAGCAGTACTTC. It yields the protein CASSRSSTGGIVYEQYF.

V and J are TRBV20-1 and TRBJ2-7; D unresolved. V lost 5 bases to trimming and J lost 3 bases, with 8 bases between them. There are 11 residues in the CDR3. Germline V gene sequence: CDR1 DFQATT, CDR2 SNEGSKA (reference sequence). CDR3 protein: CSAPDGYEQYF. The CDR3 nucleotides are TGCAGTGCTCCTGACGGCTACGAGCAGTACTTC.

This chain joins TRBV12-3 or TRBV12-4 and TRBJ1-5, with 8 bases fitting TRBD1. V dropped 5 bases and J dropped 4; count of bases not matched to a gene: 7. CDR3 size: 15 residues. The CDR3 protein is CASSELTGVNQPQHF. CDR3 in DNA: TGTGCCAGCAGTGAACTGACAGGGGTTAATCAGCCCCAGCATTTT.

The rearrangement joins TRBV24-1 to TRBJ2-5, with D perhaps matching TRBD1 (7 bases). CDR1 and CDR2 from the germline V gene are KGHDR and SFDVKD. The V gene lost 4 bases and the J gene lost 6 bases, with 17 bases spanning the gap. The CDR3 is 15 residues long. The CDR3 protein is CATSDGGQPHQTQYF. CDR3 DNA: TGTGCCACCAGTGACGGGGGACAGCCCCATCAGACCCAGTACTTC.

The chain has TRBV5-6 and TRBJ2-7, with a weak D call TRBD1 (6 bases). Looked up from germline, CDR1 is SGHDT and CDR2 is YYEEEE. V was pared by 3 bases and J by 7 bases, with 23 bases between. The CDR3 is 16 amino acids. DNA of the CDR3: TGTGCCAGCAGCTGGCAGGGGACCGACACGTTTTTGGAGCAGTACTTC. Its protein product is CASSWQGTDTFLEQYF.

This clonotype was counted only a few times. V is TRBV6-2 or TRBV6-3 and J is TRBJ1-3, with 7 bases aligning to TRBD1. Trimming took 4 bases from V and 3 from J; bases not matched to a gene: 6. The length of the CDR3 is 15 residues. Germline CDR1 and CDR2: MNHEY and SVGEGT. The CDR3 sequence: CASSSNRGLGNTIYF. CDR3 coding DNA: TGTGCCAGCAGTTCGAACAGGGGACTTGGAAACACCATATATTTT.

This clonotype was recorded a few times. The V gene is TRBV27, the J gene TRBJ2-4, with D uncertain. The CDR3 runs to 14 residues. Trimming cost V 8 bases and J 3 bases, with 14 bases left between them. Germline V gene data show CDR1 as MNHEY and CDR2 as SMNVEV (reference sequence). The CDR3 coding sequence is TGTGCCAGCCGCCAGGTAGCAGGCAAAAACATTCAGTACTTC. Amino acid sequence: CASRQVAGKNIQYF.

This clonotype was seen a handful of times. The chain recombines TRBV11-2 with TRBJ1-4; 7 bases are shared with TRBD1. Germline CDR1 reads SGHAT; CDR2 reads FQNNGV. The J segment lost 0 bases and the V segment lost 4 bases, leaving 11 bases of the junction unmatched. This CDR3 contains 18 residues. In DNA, the CDR3 is TGTGCCAGCAGCTCGAGTGCAGGGGGAATCGCAACTAATGAAAAACTGTTTTTT. This translates into CASSSSAGGIATNEKLFF.

J is TRBJ2-7 and V is TRBV28; 9 bases are a match to TRBD2. The V gene's germline CDR1 is MDHEN and CDR2 SYDVKM. This CDR3 has 14 amino acids. Trimming removed 6 bases from V and 6 bases from J; junction bases left unmatched: 9. Written as DNA, the CDR3 is TGTGCCAGCAGCCCGACTAGCGGTAGGTTCGAGCAGTACTTC. Translation gives CASSPTSGRFEQYF. The full variable domain, in which reference TRBV28 and TRBJ2-7 provide the parts outside the CDR3, is DVKVTQSSRYLVKRTGEKVFLECVQDMDHENMFWYRQDPGLGLRLIYFSYDVKMKEKGDIPEGYSVSREKKERFSLILESASTNQTSMYLCASSPTSGRFEQYFGPGTRLTVT.

The table lists this clonotype with a few counts. The chain couples TRBV12-3 or TRBV12-4 to TRBJ1-1; 8 bases are shared with TRBD1. The CDR3 loop spans 14 amino acids. V was pared by 6 bases and J by 4 bases, with 7 bases of the junction left unmatched. The CDR3 protein is CASSRGQGVTEAFF. Here the CDR3 DNA reads TGTGCCAGCAGCCGCGGACAGGGCGTCACTGAAGCTTTCTTT.

This clonotype has more than one count but fewer than ten. This chain joins TRBV12-3 or TRBV12-4 and TRBJ1-1; 7 bases match TRBD1. The V segment lost 7 bases and the J segment 4 bases; nucleotides outside the gene matches: 18. The CDR3 is 17 residues long. CDR3 in amino acids: CASTSQRGRGIGTEAFF. Here the CDR3 DNA reads TGTGCCAGCACCTCCCAAAGGGGGCGGGGAATCGGCACTGAAGCTTTCTTT.

The gene calls are TRBV29-1 and TRBJ2-1; 11 bases are a match to TRBD2. CDR3 length: 16 residues. Germline loops: CDR1 SQVTM, CDR2 ANQGSEA. The V segment lost 4 bases and the J segment 0 bases; nucleotides outside the gene matches: 5. CDR3 protein: CSVGTSGPLSYNEQFF. As DNA, the CDR3 is TGCAGCGTTGGGACTAGCGGGCCCCTCTCCTACAATGAGCAGTTCTTC.

In this sample, this clonotype turned up a few times. The gene calls are TRBV24-1 and TRBJ2-1; TRBD2 might be the D (6 bases). CDR1 KGHDR and CDR2 SFDVKD come from the germline V gene. The V and J ends lost 5 bases and 0 bases respectively, with 13 bases between them. This CDR3 is built from 16 residues. CDR3 bases: TGTGCCACCAGTGGTCTGGAGGGGAGCTCCTACAATGAGCAGTTCTTC. This translates into CATSGLEGSSYNEQFF.

This chain joins TRBV12-3 or TRBV12-4 and TRBJ2-7, with 10 nucleotides matching TRBD2. This CDR3 region has 15 residues. The J segment lost 7 bases and the V segment lost 6 bases, leaving 12 bases of the junction unmatched. The CDR3 here is CASRATSGANLEQYF. In nucleotides, the CDR3 is TGTGCCAGCAGGGCTACTAGCGGGGCCAACCTGGAGCAGTACTTC.

J is TRBJ2-5 and V is TRBV7-9, with 7 bases fitting TRBD2. Looked up from germline, CDR1 is SEHNR and CDR2 is FQNEAQ (reference sequence). The CDR3 covers 15 residues. V gave up 4 bases and J gave up 1 base; unmatched junction bases: 6. The CDR3, as DNA: TGTGCCAGCAGCTCCGCTTCTAGCGGCCAAGAGACCCAGTACTTC. Encoded protein: CASSSASSGQETQYF.

J is TRBJ1-6 and V is TRBV7-8; no reliable D call. CDR1 is SGHVS, CDR2 FQNEAQ, per germline. Trimming left V 1 base short and J 5 bases short, with 12 bases between. The CDR3 sequence is 16 residues long. CDR3 nucleotides: TGTGCCAGCAGCTTAGTAGACCTAGCCGATAATTCACCCCTCCACTTT. Amino acid sequence: CASSLVDLADNSPLHF.

Only one count was recorded for this clonotype. V usage is TRBV7-9 and J usage is TRBJ2-7; a possible D gene is TRBD1 (6 bases). Trimming shortened V by 3 bases and J by 4 bases, and 16 bases separated the two germline ends. In germline, CDR1 is SEHNR, CDR2 FQNEAQ (reference sequence). The CDR3 totals 15 residues. CDR3: CASSLGAVRAYEQYF. CDR3 nucleotide sequence: TGTGCCAGCAGCTTGGGGGCAGTAAGGGCGTACGAGCAGTACTTC.

Turning to this clonotype: The germline gene is not matched at one end of the junction; a read error may be the cause. The rearrangement joins TRBV5-1 to TRBJ2-2, with D possibly being TRBD1 or TRBD2 (5 bases each). CDR1 and CDR2 from the germline V gene are SGHRS and YFSETQ. The CDR3 has 17 residues. The CDR3 region has the DNA TGCGCCGGCAGCTTGGGGACCGGGCAGGGATCGTCCGGGGAGCTGTTTTTT. Translating it yields CAGSLGTGQGSSGELFF.

This chain connects TRBV6-6 to TRBJ2-5, with 11 bases identical to TRBD2. J was trimmed by 3 bases and V by 5 bases; bases with no gene match: 5. There are 15 residues in the CDR3. Germline V gene lookup returns CDR1 MNHNY and CDR2 SVGAGI (reference sequence). Written as DNA, the CDR3 is TGTGCCAGCAGTCACGTACTAGCGGGGGAAGAGACCCAGTACTTC. Translation gives CASSHVLAGEETQYF.

In this sample, this clonotype turned up a few times. The chain recombines TRBV27 with TRBJ2-6; no firm D call. The germline gives CDR1 MNHEY, CDR2 SMNVEV (reference sequence). This CDR3 comprises 15 residues. The ends were cut back, 7 bases at V and 1 base at J, with 11 bases in the middle. The CDR3 reads CASNTLGSGANVLTF. In DNA form, the CDR3 reads TGTGCCAGCAATACGTTAGGATCTGGGGCCAACGTCCTGACTTTC.

The V gene is TRBV9, the J gene TRBJ2-3; D is perhaps TRBD1 or TRBD2 (6 bases each). The CDR3 runs to 16 residues. Germline V CDR1 and CDR2: SGDLS, YYNGEE. V shed 0 bases and J shed 4 bases, with 15 bases lying between them. The CDR3 spells CASSVVPGALSDTQYF. CDR3 DNA sequence: TGTGCCAGCAGCGTAGTGCCGGGGGCGCTTTCAGATACGCAGTATTTT.

The chain carries TRBV5-1 and TRBJ2-7; D uncertain. Trimming shortened V by 3 bases and J by 0 bases, and 10 bases separated the two germline ends. CDR1 and CDR2 from the germline V gene are SGHRS and YFSETQ. This CDR3 spans 14 amino acids. The CDR3 is CASSSTPPSYEQYF. For the CDR3, the DNA is TGCGCCAGCAGCTCGACACCCCCCTCCTACGAGCAGTACTTC.

This clonotype was counted between two and nine times. This chain links TRBV20-1 with TRBJ1-2, with 8 nucleotides matching TRBD1. Germline assignment: CDR1 DFQATT and CDR2 SNEGSKA (reference sequence). V lost 5 bases and J lost 0; bases outside the gene matches: 8. This CDR3 is 15 amino acids long. CDR3 in DNA: TGCAGTGCTGGCGGAACAGGGGGGACTAACTATGGCTACACCTTC. Translation: CSAGGTGGTNYGYTF.

With regard to this clonotype: The CDR3 does not end in the conserved phenylalanine or tryptophan, so this is likely a read error. The chain recombines TRBV7-2 with TRBJ2-1; TRBD1 matches 9 bases. Unmatched junction bases numbered 9, after V lost 3 bases and J lost 6 bases. The CDR3 is 16 amino acids. Looked up from germline, CDR1 is SGHTA and CDR2 is FQGNSA. The CDR3 sequence: CASSLQGTGFTNEQFL. CDR3 DNA: TGTGCCAGCAGCTTGCAAGGGACAGGGTTCACCAATGAGCAGTTCTTG.

This chain joins TRBV6-6 and TRBJ2-1; D ambiguous. Germline loops: CDR1 MNHNY, CDR2 SVGAGI (reference sequence). V was shortened by 5 bases and J by 4 bases, with 6 bases between the two germline ends. This CDR3 region has 12 residues. CDR3 in DNA: TGTGCCAGCAGTATGTCGTACAATGAGCAGTTCTTC. As protein: CASSMSYNEQFF.

The chain links TRBV24-1 to TRBJ2-7; either TRBD1 or TRBD2 may supply D (5 bases each). This CDR3 comprises 13 residues. V was trimmed by 9 bases and J by 0 bases, leaving 11 bases between them. Germline CDR1 is KGHDR and CDR2 is SFDVKD. CDR3 sequence: CATRDPSSYEQYF. The CDR3, as DNA: TGTGCCACCCGGGACCCGAGCTCCTACGAGCAGTACTTC.

This clonotype was seen a handful of times. The chain is built from TRBV12-3 or TRBV12-4 and TRBJ2-3; unclear D gene. The V gene lost 3 bases and the J gene lost 2 bases, with 12 bases spanning the gap. The CDR3 is made up of 15 amino acids. CDR3 amino acids: CASSFRRRTTDTQYF. CDR3 DNA: TGTGCCAGCAGTTTTCGTCGGCGGACCACAGATACGCAGTATTTT.

The chain joins TRBV29-1 to TRBJ2-4; 8 nucleotides line up with TRBD1. The CDR3 has 12 residues. CDR1 and CDR2 from the germline V gene are SQVTM and ANQGSEA. V lost 7 bases to trimming and J lost 7 bases; unmatched junction nucleotides: 6. This chain's CDR3 is CSAGQGGNIQYF. The CDR3 DNA sequence: TGCAGCGCTGGACAGGGCGGGAACATTCAGTACTTC.

This clonotype has just a few counts. The genes are TRBV2 and TRBJ2-1; TRBD2 aligns across 11 bases. V was pared by 9 bases and J by 5 bases, with 9 bases of the junction left unmatched. CDR1 and CDR2 from the germline V gene are SNHLY and FYNNEI. CDR3 length: 15 amino acids. The DNA of the CDR3 is TGTGCCAGTTCTATGATAGCGGGGGGGCACAATGAGCAGTTCTTC. Its translation: CASSMIAGGHNEQFF.

This clonotype was seen repeatedly, ten times or more. V usage is TRBV7-9 and J usage is TRBJ2-7; maybe TRBD1 (5 bases). Germline V gives CDR1 SEHNR, CDR2 FQNEAQ (reference sequence). The germline V and J ends were trimmed by 6 bases and 2 bases, with 8 bases remaining between them. CDR3 length: 12 residues. CDR3: CASRTETYEQYF. CDR3 bases: TGTGCCAGCAGGACAGAGACCTACGAGCAGTACTTC.